The present TCR beta chain was sequenced within a study of blood T cell repertoires in COVID-19. The germline CDR1 and CDR2 sequences are SNHLY and FYNNEI. V dropped 9 bases and J dropped 6 bases, with 11 bases sitting between them. The CDR3 consists of 12 residues. Here immunoSEQ multiplex PCR was the method, and the copy in TCRdb shows in-frame clones only, minus some. The sample has some 69,000 clones; 90% are singletons. The receptor was isolated from a man aged 60 to 75 with acute or convalescent COVID-19. This chain connects TRBV2 to TRBJ2-2; D unclear. Sequencing input: peripheral blood. DNA of the CDR3: TGTGCCAGGAGGATCGAAGCCGGGGAGCTGTTTTTT. Its translation is CARRIEAGELFF.